The 20 T cell receptor beta chains below come from one sample, sequenced in a study of neoadjuvant anti-PD-1 for oral cavity cancer. The time point was: after neoadjuvant nivolumab, at surgical resection. Clones were sequenced by immunoSEQ multiplex PCR, and TCRdb holds only the in-frame ones, with some missing. The repertoire holds approximately 43,000 clones, with 77% as singletons. Sequences were derived from PBMCs, sampled after nivolumab (anti-PD-1) treatment. These receptors were taken from a person between 40 and 85 years old with oral cavity squamous cell carcinoma.

This sequence joins TRBV5-1 and TRBJ1-4; no firm D call. This CDR3 has 14 residues. Per the germline V gene, CDR1 is SGHRS and CDR2 is YFSETQ. Trimming cost V 4 bases and J 0 bases, with 7 bases left between them. CDR3 amino acids: CASSIGATNEKLFF. For the CDR3, the DNA is TGCGCCAGCAGCATAGGAGCAACTAATGAAAAACTGTTTTTT.

The J gene is TRBJ1-6, the V gene TRBV14; the D gene is possibly TRBD1 (5 bases). V was cut by 4 bases and J by 6 bases, with 7 bases left in between. Germline lookup yields CDR1 SGHDN and CDR2 FVKESK. There are 13 residues in the CDR3. The CDR3 region is CASSLGVNSPLHF. In nucleotides, the CDR3 is TGTGCCAGCAGCCTAGGGGTTAATTCACCCCTCCACTTT.

The chain carries TRBV11-2 and TRBJ1-4; the D gene is possibly TRBD1 (5 bases). Trimming removed 1 base from V and 0 bases from J, with 6 bases in between. Germline V CDR1 and CDR2: SGHAT, FQNNGV. There are 15 residues in the CDR3. CDR3 residues: CASSLGGATNEKLFF. The CDR3, as DNA: TGTGCCAGCAGCTTAGGGGGGGCAACTAATGAAAAACTGTTTTTT.

The rearrangement joins TRBV28 to TRBJ1-4; tentatively, D is TRBD1 (6 bases). This CDR3 region has 14 residues. Germline CDR1 is MDHEN and CDR2 is SYDVKM. V shed 5 bases and J shed 6 bases, with 13 bases lying between them. The CDR3 sequence is CASSRTVGDEKLFF. The CDR3 DNA is TGTGCCAGCAGTCGGACAGTGGGGGATGAAAAACTGTTTTTT.

The chain joins TRBV5-1 to TRBJ2-3; D unclear. The CDR3 covers 13 residues. The germline V gene encodes CDR1 SGHRS and CDR2 YFSETQ. V lost 3 bases and J 5 bases, leaving 10 bases between the germline ends. CDR3 bases: TGCGCCAGCAGCTCAGATTGGGAAGATACGCAGTATTTT. This gives the protein CASSSDWEDTQYF. The full variable domain, rest sourced from reference TRBV5-1 and TRBJ2-3, is KAGVTQTPRYLIKTRGQQVTLSCSPISGHRSVSWYQQTPGQGLQFLFEYFSETQRNKGNFPGRFSGRQFSNSRSEMNVSTLELGDSALYLCASSSDWEDTQYFGPGTRLTVL.

The chain has TRBV7-9 and TRBJ1-2; no firm D call. Trimming pared 5 bases from V and 2 bases from J, leaving 9 bases between. The germline gives CDR1 SEHNR, CDR2 FQNEAQ (reference sequence). The CDR3 consists of 13 residues. The CDR3 nucleotides are TGTGCCAGCAGCCCGGCAGCCAACTATGGCTACACCTTC. Translating it yields CASSPAANYGYTF.

The chain is built from TRBV11-2 and TRBJ1-6; no definite D call. Per the germline V gene, CDR1 is SGHAT and CDR2 is FQNNGV. This CDR3 is built from 12 residues. The germline V and J ends were trimmed by 2 bases and 15 bases, with 11 bases remaining between them. The CDR3 spells CASSLRPGYLHF. The CDR3 coding sequence is TGTGCCAGCAGCTTACGGCCGGGTTACCTCCACTTT.

The chain is built from TRBV6-1 and TRBJ1-4; D unresolved. Trimming stripped 6 bases from V and 7 bases from J, with 12 bases between. The CDR3 is 13 residues long. CDR1 is MNHNS and CDR2 is SASEGT in the germline V gene. The CDR3 region is CASRLPVVEKLFF. CDR3 nucleotide sequence: TGTGCCAGCAGGCTTCCCGTGGTTGAAAAACTGTTTTTT.

This chain joins TRBV7-9 and TRBJ2-7, with 9 bases identical to TRBD2. The CDR3 runs to 17 residues. The trim removed 5 bases at V and 6 bases at J, leaving 17 bases unmatched. Germline-derived CDR1 and CDR2 are SEHNR and FQNEAQ (reference sequence). Written as DNA, the CDR3 is TGTGCCAGCAGCCCCCGGGGTAGCGGGGGCCTCATGGGCGAGCAGTACTTC. Translated: CASSPRGSGGLMGEQYF.

The chain carries TRBV25-1 and TRBJ1-1; TRBD1 matches 8 bases. This CDR3 has 12 residues. From germline, CDR1 is MGHDK and CDR2 SYGVNS. J gave up 4 bases and V 6 bases, and 1 base lay outside the gene matches. The CDR3 protein is CASSQGATEAFF. The CDR3 nucleotides are TGTGCCAGCAGCCAGGGGGCCACTGAAGCTTTCTTT.

As to this clone: At the DNA level, this CDR3 is encoded by other sequences in the same sample as well. The chain uses TRBV13 and TRBJ2-7; D remains unclear. The CDR3 is 12 amino acids. Trimming stripped 5 bases from V and 3 bases from J, with 8 bases between. CDR1 and CDR2 from the germline V gene are PRHDT and FYEKMQ (reference sequence). CDR3 nucleotide sequence: TGTGCCAGCAGCCCTAGATACTACGAGCAGTACTTC. This sequence encodes CASSPRYYEQYF. The full variable domain, its missing parts supplied by reference TRBV13 and TRBJ2-7, is AAGVIQSPRHLIKEKRETATLKCYPIPRHDTVYWYQQGPGQDPQFLISFYEKMQSDKGSIPDRFSAQQFSDYHSELNMSSLELGDSALYFCASSPRYYEQYFGPGTRLTVT.

The DNA of the CDR3 is TGTGCCAGCAGCCAAGACCGGAGAGAGACCCAGTACTTC. This codes for CASSQDRRETQYF. The V call is TRBV4-2, the J call TRBJ2-5; D gene ambiguous. CDR1 and CDR2 (germline): LGHNA, YNFKEQ. V gave up 0 bases and J gave up 4 bases, with 6 bases separating them. The CDR3 consists of 13 residues.

This clone was detected only a few times. The chain combines TRBV7-3 with TRBJ1-4, with 9 nucleotides matching TRBD1. Germline loops: CDR1 SGHTA, CDR2 FQGTGA. CDR3 length: 15 residues. Unmatched junction bases numbered 7, after V lost 6 bases and J lost 5 bases. CDR3 nucleotide sequence: TGTGCCAGCAGTCTCTCCGGGACAGGGAATGAAAAACTGTTTTTT. Its protein is CASSLSGTGNEKLFF.

A single count supports this clone. This chain joins TRBV7-2 and TRBJ2-5, with 8 bases that match TRBD1. The CDR3 runs 15 residues. The germline V gene encodes CDR1 SGHTA and CDR2 FQGNSA. V shed 1 base, J shed 5 bases, and the junction held 6 bases outside the gene matches. The DNA of the CDR3 is TGTGCCAGCAGCTTAGATAGTTACAGGGGGGAGACCCAGTACTTC. Amino acid sequence: CASSLDSYRGETQYF.

V and J are TRBV2 and TRBJ1-2; D not certain. Germline V CDR1 and CDR2: SNHLY, FYNNEI. The V and J ends lost 5 bases and 4 bases respectively, with 11 bases between them. This CDR3 has 13 amino acids. The DNA of the CDR3 is TGTGCCAGCAGTCCGGAACCGATCTATGGCTACACCTTC. Its translation is CASSPEPIYGYTF.

This clone came up a few times. The chain links TRBV29-1 to TRBJ1-2, with a weak D call TRBD1 (5 bases). Germline V CDR1 and CDR2: SQVTM, ANQGSEA. V was cut by 3 bases and J by 0 bases, with 8 bases left in between. The CDR3 has 13 amino acids. The CDR3 region is CSVDQGTNYGYTF. The CDR3, as DNA: TGCAGCGTTGACCAGGGTACTAACTATGGCTACACCTTC.

For the CDR3, the DNA is TGTGCCAGCAGCGCAGAAGGGGGAGGGGGTCAAGAGACCCAGTACTTC. It translates to CASSAEGGGGQETQYF. The chain employs TRBV9 and TRBJ2-5, with a possible D match to TRBD2 (7 bases). This CDR3 is 16 amino acids long. Trimming removed 3 bases at V and 2 bases at J, with 17 bases between. In germline, CDR1 is SGDLS, CDR2 YYNGEE.

The chain employs TRBV4-2 and TRBJ2-7, with 10 bases identical to TRBD2. J gave up 2 bases and V 0 bases, and 10 bases lay outside the gene matches. There are 18 residues in the CDR3. CDR1 and CDR2 from the germline V gene are LGHNA and YNFKEQ. The CDR3 DNA reads as TGTGCCAGCAGCCAAGAAGGGCTAGCGGGAGTCGGGGCCTACGAGCAGTACTTC. Protein: CASSQEGLAGVGAYEQYF.

This chain links TRBV18 with TRBJ1-6; D is perhaps TRBD1 (6 bases). Germline CDR1 KGHSH, CDR2 LQKENI. V lost 2 bases, J lost 6 bases, and 11 bases lay in between. The CDR3 loop spans 15 amino acids. The CDR3 bases are TGTGCCAGCTCACCAGCAGGGGTGGGTAATTCACCCCTCCACTTT. Its translation: CASSPAGVGNSPLHF.

This chain uses TRBV5-6 with TRBJ1-6, with 11 bases identical to TRBD1. The CDR3 sequence is 13 residues long. V trimming: 6 bases; J trimming: 9 bases; junction bases outside the gene matches: 2. In germline, CDR1 is SGHDT, CDR2 YYEEEE. The CDR3 sequence is CASNGQGASPLHF. The CDR3 nucleotides read TGTGCCAGCAACGGACAGGGGGCTTCACCCCTCCACTTT.